This T cell receptor beta chain was sequenced for a study of shared clonotypes between healthy human individuals. Germline assignment: CDR1 SGDLS and CDR2 YYNGEE. The CDR3 contains 16 residues. The V end was cut by 4 bases, the J end by 1 base, with 14 bases between. The assay was immunoSEQ multiplex PCR, and TCRdb's table has in-frame clones only and misses some. The data hold roughly 2.5 million clones, with around nine tenths observed a single time. The chain combines TRBV9 with TRBJ2-2, with D perhaps TRBD1 (6 bases). The source material was naive CD4+ T cells sorted from blood. Subset meaning: CD45RA+ positively selected. The sequence derives from a young man in good health. This chain's CDR3 is CASSPAAQGNTGELFF. In nucleotides, the CDR3 is TGTGCCAGCAGCCCCGCCGCACAGGGGAACACCGGGGAGCTGTTTTTT.